This entry lists 12 T cell receptor beta chains sequenced from one sample in a study of STAT5B mutations in CD4+ large granular lymphocyte leukemia. Only in-frame clones appear in the TCRdb table, and some are missing; sequencing was by immunoSEQ multiplex PCR. The table lists about 30,000 clones, approximately 80% of them singletons. Source material: CD4+ T cells from blood buffy coats. The receptors originated from a human donor in good health.

The chain is built from TRBV27 and TRBJ2-7; TRBD1 matches 7 bases. The germline CDR1 and CDR2 sequences are MNHEY and SMNVEV (reference sequence). J was trimmed by 1 base and V by 4 bases; bases with no gene match: 10. CDR3 length: 16 residues. The CDR3 spells CASSWGLGTESYEQYF. CDR3 bases: TGTGCCAGCAGTTGGGGTCTTGGGACAGAATCCTACGAGCAGTACTTC.

The rearrangement links TRBV9 to TRBJ2-6, with TRBD1 as a possible D gene (6 bases). Germline assignment: CDR1 SGDLS and CDR2 YYNGEE. The CDR3 contains 19 residues. Deletions cut 1 base from V and 0 bases from J, with 17 bases between. Here the CDR3 reads CASSVPSLAGVSGANVLTF. DNA of the CDR3: TGTGCCAGCAGCGTACCTTCTCTGGCAGGGGTCTCTGGGGCCAACGTCCTGACTTTC.

The chain combines TRBV7-6 with TRBJ2-2; TRBD1 agrees at 8 bases. The CDR3 spans 15 residues. With 5 bases clipped from V and 6 bases from J, the junction kept 8 bases outside the gene matches. Germline V gene data show CDR1 as SGHVS and CDR2 as FNYEAQ. The CDR3 nucleotides read TGTGCCAGCAGCCTCGGACAGGGCGGTCCCGGGGAGCTGTTTTTT. Translation: CASSLGQGGPGELFF.

This clone was picked up a small number of times. J is TRBJ1-3 and V is TRBV19; D is undetermined. With 7 bases removed from V and 3 bases from J, the gap between germline ends came to 13 bases. Germline V CDR1 and CDR2: LNHDA, SQIVND (reference sequence). The CDR3 totals 14 residues. The CDR3 here is CASIDNYFGNTIYF. In DNA form, the CDR3 reads TGTGCCAGTATAGACAACTACTTTGGAAACACCATATATTTT.

The chain carries TRBV27 and TRBJ2-5; a possible D gene is TRBD2 (7 bases). The CDR3 has 15 residues. CDR1 is MNHEY, CDR2 SMNVEV, per germline (reference sequence). Trimming shortened V by 2 bases and J by 9 bases, and 19 bases separated the two germline ends. CDR3 DNA sequence: TGTGCCAGCAGTTTAGCTACAGGGACTACTGGTCCCCAGTACTTC. Protein product: CASSLATGTTGPQYF.

V and J are TRBV2 and TRBJ2-1; D is possibly TRBD1 or TRBD2 (5 bases each). Per the germline V gene, CDR1 is SNHLY and CDR2 is FYNNEI. The CDR3 length is 15 residues. The V end was cut by 7 bases, the J end by 0 bases, with 13 bases between. CDR3 bases: TGTGCCAGCACTGGATCAGGGAGCTCCTACAATGAGCAGTTCTTC. As protein: CASTGSGSSYNEQFF.

As DNA, the CDR3 is TGTGCCAGTAGGGGTGTGAACACCGGGGAGCTGTTTTTT. Protein sequence: CASRGVNTGELFF. The chain carries TRBV19 and TRBJ2-2; D ambiguous. This CDR3 spans 13 amino acids. V lost 6 bases to trimming and J lost 1 base, with 6 bases between them. Germline V gene sequence: CDR1 LNHDA, CDR2 SQIVND (reference sequence).

This sequence joins TRBV7-8 and TRBJ2-3, with a possible D match to TRBD1 (5 bases). V was trimmed by 5 bases and J by 4 bases, leaving 13 bases between them. From germline, CDR1 is SGHVS and CDR2 FQNEAQ. The CDR3 runs to 14 residues. As DNA, the CDR3 is TGTGCCAGCAGCGATCAGACAGCAGCAGATACGCAGTATTTT. Encoded protein: CASSDQTAADTQYF.

The table lists this clone with a count of one. The CDR3 coding sequence is TGCGCCAGCAGCCTTTCCGGGACGGTCGGCTATGGCTACACCTTC. This sequence encodes CASSLSGTVGYGYTF. The rearrangement joins TRBV4-1 to TRBJ1-2; maybe TRBD1 (5 bases). V was clipped by 4 bases and J by 4 bases, with 16 bases between them. Germline V gives CDR1 MGHRA, CDR2 YSYEKL. This CDR3 comprises 15 residues.

The chain joins TRBV7-6 to TRBJ1-2, with 10 bases identical to TRBD1. Germline CDR1 is SGHVS and CDR2 is FNYEAQ. Trimming removed 3 bases from V and 4 bases from J; junction bases left unmatched: 5. The CDR3 sequence is 15 residues long. The chain's CDR3 is CASSLGQGTAYGYTF. The CDR3 DNA follows: TGTGCCAGCAGCTTGGGACAGGGGACAGCCTATGGCTACACCTTC.

Concerning this clone itself: This sample also contains other DNA sequences that code for the same CDR3. This chain connects TRBV7-9 to TRBJ1-1; D gene unclear. This CDR3 region has 14 residues. Germline V lookup: CDR1 SEHNR, CDR2 FQNEAQ (reference sequence). V lost 2 bases and J 1 base, leaving 8 bases between the germline ends. The CDR3 bases are TGTGCCAGCAGCTTAACGGGTGAGAACACTGAAGCTTTCTTT. Translated, it gives CASSLTGENTEAFF.

The V gene is TRBV7-2, the J gene TRBJ2-4, with a weak D call TRBD1 (7 bases). Between the trimmed V and J ends, which lost 5 bases and 5 bases, there was a span of 22 bases. CDR3 length: 17 amino acids. Germline assignment: CDR1 SGHTA and CDR2 FQGNSA. The CDR3 DNA sequence: TGTGCCAGCAGCCGTGATTTCGACAGGAGGGGGCAAAACATTCAGTACTTC. It yields the protein CASSRDFDRRGQNIQYF.